This is a list of T cell receptor beta chains from one sample in a study of blood T cell repertoires in COVID-19. Assay used: immunoSEQ multiplex PCR; TCRdb lists only in-frame clones, some missing. The sample has some 290,000 clones; approximately 89% are singletons. The sequencing input was peripheral blood. All receptors come from a woman in her 30s with COVID-19, enrolled during active disease. Each CDR3 is given with its conserved first and last residue. Each record gives: D gene, V gene, clone size, J gene, CDR3 DNA, CDR3 protein. D genes are given only for firm matches. Size is stated for part of the rows, as once, few or many counts, or as a class when the clone is expanded.

>NA|TRBV4-1|NA|TRBJ1-4
TGCGCCAGCAGCCCCACTGGAAGACAGAATGAAAAACTGTTTTTT
CASSPTGRQNEKLFF
>TRBD2|TRBV15|NA|TRBJ2-7
TGTGCCACCAGCAGAGCGGGGGGGTCCCACGAGCAGTACTTC
CATSRAGGSHEQYF
>NA|TRBV5-6|NA|TRBJ1-5
TGTGCCAGCAGCTTGGGACTCTCGAGCAATCAGCCCCAGCATTTT
CASSLGLSSNQPQHF
>NA|TRBV19|NA|TRBJ1-6
TGTGCCAGTGCGGCGATTAATTCACCCCTCCACTTT
CASAAINSPLHF
>TRBD2|TRBV12-3/TRBV12-4|NA|TRBJ2-3
TGTGCCAGCAGTCGGGGGGACACAGATACGCAGTATTTT
CASSRGDTDTQYF
>NA|TRBV6-5|once|TRBJ2-3
TGTGCCAGCAGTACCAGTAGCGTGTGGGCAGATACGCAGTATTTT
CASSTSSVWADTQYF
>TRBD1|TRBV7-9|NA|TRBJ1-6
TGTGCCAGCAGCTCGGGCCCGACAGGGCCCTTGGGAAATTCACCCCTCCACTTT
CASSSGPTGPLGNSPLHF
>NA|TRBV3-1/TRBV3-2|NA|TRBJ1-1
TGTGCCAGCAGCCAAGCCTGGGCCAAGGGGGCTTTCTTT
CASSQAWAKGAFF
>NA|TRBV6-5|NA|TRBJ1-2
TGTGCCAGCAGTTACGAAATAGGAGGCACAGATGGCTACACCTTC
CASSYEIGGTDGYTF
>NA|TRBV2|NA|TRBJ1-6
TGTGCCAGCAGGGGGGACGGGAGGGGAACACCCCTCCACTTT
CASRGDGRGTPLHF
>NA|TRBV7-8|NA|TRBJ2-4
TGTGCCAGCAGCTTCCTTCGGGGGATGGACATTCAGTACTTC
CASSFLRGMDIQYF
>NA|TRBV19|NA|TRBJ1-5
TGTGCCAGTAGTATGAGCGGGGGCAATCAGCCCCAGCATTTT
CASSMSGGNQPQHF
>NA|TRBV4-2|NA|TRBJ2-3
TGTGCCAGCAGCCAAGGACTTACGCAGTATTTT
CASSQGLTQYF
>NA|TRBV6-5|NA|TRBJ2-3
TGTGCCAGCACTCTCACTATCCATGACACAGATACGCAGTATTTT
CASTLTIHDTDTQYF
>TRBD1|TRBV6-5|NA|TRBJ2-7
TGTGCCAGCTCACTAACAACAGGGGTATTCGAGCAGTACTTC
CASSLTTGVFEQYF
>TRBD2|TRBV27|NA|TRBJ2-3
TGTGCCAGCAGTTTTCGGCGGGGGGGAAGCACAGATACGCAGTATTTT
CASSFRRGGSTDTQYF
>TRBD1|TRBV7-9|NA|TRBJ2-5
TGTGCCAGCAGCAGATCGACAGGGGAAGAGACCCAGTACTTC
CASSRSTGEETQYF